The table lists the clone carrying this TCR beta chain with a few counts. Sequencing was performed with immunoSEQ multiplex PCR; in TCRdb, only in-frame clones are kept and a portion is missing. The sample holds about 240,000 clones; over 80% are singletons and the top ten take more than 5.5%. This sample is drawn from a study of blood T cell repertoires in COVID-19. Deletions cut 3 bases from V and 7 bases from J, with 22 bases between. The germline gives CDR1 SGHTA, CDR2 FQGNSA. This CDR3 comprises 18 residues. This clonotype was sampled from a human donor in a cohort sampled during active COVID-19. The sequencing sample was made of peripheral blood. V gene TRBV7-2 combines with J gene TRBJ1-6; perhaps TRBD1 as D (5 bases). CDR3 nucleotide sequence: TGTGCCAGCAGCTTGAGCGGCCTGGGGGGGTCACGAAATTCACCCCTCCACTTT. Translating it yields CASSLSGLGGSRNSPLHF.